Reported below is one T cell receptor (beta chain). This specimen comes from a study of blood T cell repertoires in COVID-19. Study summary: T cells, B-cell-depleted T cells, or PBMCs supplied cDNA or gDNA.

Using immunoSEQ multiplex PCR, the repertoire was profiled, and TCRdb retains in-frame clones only, with some absent. The table records over 250,000 clones, roughly 80% of them present only once. This CDR3 spans 15 amino acids. Germline assignment: CDR1 SEHNR and CDR2 FQNEAQ (reference sequence). V lost 2 bases and J lost 3, with 14 bases in between. What was sequenced was peripheral blood. The chain employs TRBV7-9 and TRBJ2-7; TRBD2 might be the D (5 bases). The clonotype originates from a woman aged 50 to 60 who had recovered from COVID-19. The CDR3 region has the DNA TGTGCCAGCAGCTTAACGGCGGGTATACACTACGAGCAGTACTTC. Protein sequence: CASSLTAGIHYEQYF.